This TCR beta chain derives from a study of shared clonotypes between healthy human individuals. Points from the study as a whole: Among the subsets, naive ones generally showed larger estimated richness than memory ones.

Looked up from germline, CDR1 is SGHNT and CDR2 is YYREEE (reference sequence). The CDR3 length is 13 residues. V lost 4 bases, J lost 2 bases, and 10 bases lay in between. Only in-frame clones appear in the TCRdb table, and some are missing; sequencing was by immunoSEQ multiplex PCR. The data hold roughly 1,500,000 clones, with 98% observed a single time. Concerning this clone: Its antigen is not identified.

The rearrangement joins TRBV5-4 to TRBJ2-7, with D possibly TRBD1 on 6 matching bases. The TCR comes from a man in his thirties or forties in good health. The specimen was naive CD4+ T cells sorted from blood. Subset denoted: CD45RA+ positively selected. Here the CDR3 reads CASSRDTPYEQYF. Written as DNA, the CDR3 is TGTGCCAGCAGCAGGGACACTCCCTACGAGCAGTACTTC.